This TCR beta chain emerged from a study of CD4+ T cells in melanoma. Overall study findings and caveats: Reportedly, melanoma neoantigen-specific CD4+ T cells showed varied differentiation states. A reported correlation linked neoantigen-specific CD4+ T cells to CD8+, macrophage and B cell function.

This table comes from immunoSEQ multiplex PCR, and its TCRdb copy is limited to in-frame clones, with some not included. The sample yields about 15,000 clones, about 62% seen once. V lost 4 bases and J lost 6, with 17 bases in between. The CDR3 length is 15 residues. In germline, CDR1 is SGHNT, CDR2 YENEEA. As concerns this clone: Antigen specificity is unknown.

Sequenced material: cells from a culture (not recorded whether cultured in vitro). The gene calls are TRBV11-3 and TRBJ2-3; D is perhaps TRBD1 or TRBD2 (5 bases each). This TCR came from a human donor with melanoma. CDR3 in amino acids: CASSYLGTPADTQYF. CDR3 nucleotides: TGTGCCAGCAGCTACCTTGGGACCCCGGCGGATACGCAGTATTTT.